What follows are 22 T cell receptor beta chains derived from one specimen sequenced in a study of control samples from healthy donors and cancer patients. Sequencing used immunoSEQ multiplex PCR; TCRdb keeps in-frame clones, though not all of them. Among more than 100,000 clones listed, roughly nine tenths were seen once. The material sequenced was blood. Every receptor here comes from a woman aged 18-29 years in good health.

The CDR3 nucleotides are TGCGCCAGCAGCTTGGCACAGGGACAATACAATGAGCAGTTCTTC. It yields the protein CASSLAQGQYNEQFF. This sequence joins TRBV5-1 and TRBJ2-1, with D tentatively TRBD1 (6 bases). Germline-derived CDR1 and CDR2 are SGHRS and YFSETQ. The CDR3 runs to 15 residues. Deletions cut 0 bases from V and 4 bases from J, with 11 bases between.

The chain recombines TRBV5-1 with TRBJ2-3; D is possibly TRBD2 (5 bases). The CDR3 sequence is 17 residues long. Germline CDR1 is SGHRS and CDR2 is YFSETQ. Trimming pared 1 base from V and 1 base from J, leaving 16 bases between. The CDR3 nucleotides read TGCGCCAGCAGCTTGTCGTTCGGGGTAGAGCGCACAGATACGCAGTATTTT. This encodes CASSLSFGVERTDTQYF.

The chain links TRBV30 to TRBJ2-5; tentatively, D is TRBD2 (6 bases). The V and J ends lost 1 base and 5 bases respectively, with 11 bases between them. The germline CDR1 and CDR2 sequences are GTSNPN and SVGIG (reference sequence). CDR3 length: 13 residues. This CDR3 reads CAWSGDWRETQYF. CDR3 DNA sequence: TGTGCCTGGAGTGGGGACTGGAGGGAGACCCAGTACTTC.

The chain links TRBV5-1 to TRBJ2-7; 7 bases align to TRBD2. Germline values: CDR1 SGHRS, CDR2 YFSETQ. Germline trimming cut 4 bases from V and 5 bases from J; bases unmatched to any gene: 18. The CDR3 has 17 residues. The chain's CDR3 is CASSQYNGDYLRHEQYF. The CDR3 coding sequence is TGCGCCAGCAGCCAATATAACGGGGACTATCTTAGACACGAGCAGTACTTC. The full variable domain, with the rest looked up from reference TRBV5-1 and TRBJ2-7, is KAGVTQTPRYLIKTRGQQVTLSCSPISGHRSVSWYQQTPGQGLQFLFEYFSETQRNKGNFPGRFSGRQFSNSRSEMNVSTLELGDSALYLCASSQYNGDYLRHEQYFGPGTRLTVT.

The V and J genes are TRBV7-8 and TRBJ2-7; 10 bases match TRBD2. The CDR3 sequence is 15 residues long. Looked up from germline, CDR1 is SGHVS and CDR2 is FQNEAQ. After removal of 3 bases from V and 7 bases from J, the junction contained 9 bases not matched to a gene. The CDR3 loop is CASSFLAGDLREQYF. The CDR3 DNA follows: TGTGCCAGCAGCTTTCTAGCGGGAGACCTTAGGGAGCAGTACTTC.

As to this clone: Different DNA sequences within this sample yield the same CDR3. The genes are TRBV7-3 and TRBJ2-5; no clear D gene. Germline V gives CDR1 SGHTA, CDR2 FQGTGA. CDR3 length: 13 amino acids. The V gene lost 0 bases and the J gene lost 4 bases, with 6 bases spanning the gap. DNA of the CDR3: TGTGCCAGCAGCTTAACTGGGGTAGAGACCCAGTACTTC. Translating it yields CASSLTGVETQYF.

V is TRBV13 and J is TRBJ1-6; D unresolved. CDR1 is PRHDT, CDR2 FYEKMQ, per germline (reference sequence). The CDR3 has 15 residues. With 5 bases removed from V and 9 bases from J, the gap between germline ends came to 17 bases. The CDR3 loop reads CASSTGRNKRSPLHF. The CDR3, as DNA: TGTGCCAGCAGCACCGGACGGAATAAGCGTTCACCCCTCCACTTT.

The CDR3 sequence: CASSYSRRTGGEKLFF. The CDR3 coding sequence is TGTGCCAGCAGTTACTCCCGACGGACCGGTGGTGAAAAACTGTTTTTT. The chain uses TRBV6-5 and TRBJ1-4, with D uncertain. This CDR3 has 16 amino acids. V lost 0 bases and J 7 bases, leaving 15 bases between the germline ends. The germline gives CDR1 MNHEY, CDR2 SVGAGI.

The CDR3 spells CATSVGASSYEQYF. The CDR3, as DNA: TGTGCCACCAGCGTAGGAGCGAGCTCCTACGAGCAGTACTTC. The chain couples TRBV15 to TRBJ2-7; the D is unclear. CDR1 LNHNV and CDR2 YYDKDF come from the germline V gene (reference sequence). The CDR3 has 14 residues. V lost 5 bases to trimming and J lost 0 bases, with 11 bases between them.

The V and J genes are TRBV7-3 and TRBJ2-1; TRBD2 aligns across 13 bases. V shed 4 bases and J 5 bases; nucleotides not matched to a gene: 2. The CDR3 runs 15 residues. Germline values: CDR1 SGHTA, CDR2 FQGTGA. CDR3: CASSSLAGGNNEQFF. As DNA, the CDR3 is TGTGCCAGCAGCTCACTAGCGGGAGGGAACAATGAGCAGTTCTTC.

The rearrangement joins TRBV10-3 to TRBJ2-7, with D uncertain. This CDR3 has 13 residues. Germline assignment: CDR1 ENHRY and CDR2 SYGVKD. Trimming removed 0 bases from V and 4 bases from J, with 7 bases in between. CDR3 DNA: TGTGCCATCAGTGAGTCGCGCGTGTACGAGCAGTACTTC. Protein sequence: CAISESRVYEQYF.

The CDR3 bases are TGTGCCAGCAGCCAGGACAGGGGGTACCAAGAGACCCAGTACTTC. Translated, it gives CASSQDRGYQETQYF. This rearrangement joins TRBV11-2 to TRBJ2-5, with 10 bases matching TRBD1. The CDR3 totals 15 residues. V dropped 5 bases and J dropped 0; count of bases not matched to a gene: 3. Germline loops: CDR1 SGHAT, CDR2 FQNNGV. The full variable domain, rest sourced from reference TRBV11-2 and TRBJ2-5, is EAGVAQSPRYKIIEKRQSVAFWCNPISGHATLYWYQQILGQGPKLLIQFQNNGVVDDSQLPKDRFSAERLKGVDSTLKIQPAKLEDSAVYLCASSQDRGYQETQYFGPGTRLLVL.

The chain uses TRBV7-6 and TRBJ2-1, with D unclear. This CDR3 has 15 amino acids. V lost 4 bases and J 4 bases, leaving 14 bases between the germline ends. Germline CDR1 and CDR2: SGHVS and FNYEAQ. The CDR3 loop is CASSSSRLGYNEQFF. As DNA, the CDR3 is TGTGCCAGCAGCTCCAGCAGGCTTGGGTACAATGAGCAGTTCTTC.

This chain links TRBV7-9 with TRBJ2-1; 8 nucleotides line up with TRBD2. Germline V gene data show CDR1 as SEHNR and CDR2 as FQNEAQ (reference sequence). The CDR3 sequence is 16 residues long. With 7 bases clipped from V and 6 bases from J, the junction kept 14 bases outside the gene matches. CDR3 sequence: CASTPFSGKKFNEQFF. For the CDR3, the DNA is TGTGCCAGCACCCCGTTTAGCGGGAAAAAGTTCAATGAGCAGTTCTTC.

The chain has TRBV7-2 and TRBJ2-6, with 10 bases fitting TRBD1. V gave up 3 bases and J gave up 1 base; unmatched junction bases: 3. The CDR3 extends over 17 amino acids. CDR1 is SGHTA and CDR2 is FQGNSA in the germline V gene. CDR3 sequence (DNA): TGTGCCAGCAGCTTGGGACAGGGGTTTTCTGGGGCCAACGTCCTGACTTTC. Translated: CASSLGQGFSGANVLTF.

V and J are TRBV16 and TRBJ2-7, with D possibly called TRBD1 or TRBD2 (6 bases each). The V and J ends lost 3 bases and 2 bases respectively, with 26 bases between them. The CDR3 loop spans 19 amino acids. Per germline, CDR1 KGHSY and CDR2 FQNENV. The CDR3 region is CASSQKAHPGGPLTYEQYF. The CDR3 DNA sequence: TGTGCCAGCAGCCAGAAAGCCCATCCCGGGGGCCCGCTTACCTACGAGCAGTACTTC.

The rearrangement uses TRBV24-1 and TRBJ2-3; tentatively, D is TRBD2 (6 bases). From germline, CDR1 is KGHDR and CDR2 SFDVKD. The CDR3 is made up of 15 amino acids. V dropped 5 bases and J dropped 1 base, with 12 bases sitting between them. The CDR3 reads CATSGRETGTDTQYF. Written as DNA, the CDR3 is TGTGCCACCAGTGGGAGGGAGACTGGCACAGATACGCAGTATTTT.

This sequence joins TRBV7-2 and TRBJ1-5; 9 bases fit TRBD1. In germline, CDR1 is SGHTA, CDR2 FQGNSA. The length of the CDR3 is 17 residues. Unmatched junction bases numbered 8, after V lost 1 base and J lost 4 bases. CDR3 nucleotide sequence: TGTGCCAGCAGCTTAGAGGGACAGGGACGAGGAAATCAGCCCCAGCATTTT. Translating gives CASSLEGQGRGNQPQHF.

This sequence joins TRBV7-9 and TRBJ1-1; no reliable D call. Germline V gene lookup returns CDR1 SEHNR and CDR2 FQNEAQ (reference sequence). The CDR3 contains 13 residues. The V and J ends lost 3 bases and 5 bases respectively, with 10 bases between them. DNA of the CDR3: TGTGCCAGCAGCTTGGCTGGGCGAACTGAAGCTTTCTTT. Translation gives CASSLAGRTEAFF.

This chain connects TRBV28 to TRBJ2-4; 8 bases line up with TRBD1. The J segment lost 3 bases and the V segment lost 4 bases, leaving 17 bases of the junction unmatched. The CDR3 has 19 amino acids. The V gene's germline CDR1 is MDHEN and CDR2 SYDVKM. The CDR3 DNA sequence: TGTGCCAGCAGTTATTACCGGGACAGGATTTTATGGAACAAAAACATTCAGTACTTC. The encoded protein is CASSYYRDRILWNKNIQYF.

The chain joins TRBV12-5 to TRBJ1-6; possible D gene TRBD1, 5 bases. The ends were cut back, 5 bases at V and 9 bases at J, with 17 bases in the middle. CDR1 is LGHNT and CDR2 is FRNRAP in the germline V gene. This CDR3 is built from 15 residues. CDR3 region: CASGRDPGSGSPLHF. Here the CDR3 DNA reads TGTGCTAGTGGTCGAGACCCAGGGTCGGGTTCACCCCTCCACTTT.

The V and J genes are TRBV4-2 and TRBJ2-3; D possibly matches TRBD1 or TRBD2 (5 bases each). CDR3 size: 15 residues. Trimming stripped 0 bases from V and 2 bases from J, with 9 bases between. Per germline, CDR1 LGHNA and CDR2 YNFKEQ. The CDR3 coding sequence is TGTGCCAGCAGCCAAGATCCCGGGGCCACAGATACGCAGTATTTT. Protein: CASSQDPGATDTQYF.